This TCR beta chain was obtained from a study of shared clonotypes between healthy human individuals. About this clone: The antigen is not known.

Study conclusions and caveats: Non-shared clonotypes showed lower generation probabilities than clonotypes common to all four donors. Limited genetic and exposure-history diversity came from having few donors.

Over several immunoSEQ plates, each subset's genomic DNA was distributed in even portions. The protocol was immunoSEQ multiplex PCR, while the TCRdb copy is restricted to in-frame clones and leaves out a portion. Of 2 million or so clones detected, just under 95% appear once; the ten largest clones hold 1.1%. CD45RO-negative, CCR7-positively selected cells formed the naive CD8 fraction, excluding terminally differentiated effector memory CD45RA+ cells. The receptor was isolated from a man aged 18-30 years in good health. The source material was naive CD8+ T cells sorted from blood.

The CDR3 reads CASASRSQGNTEAFF. For the CDR3, the DNA is TGTGCCAGCGCGTCCAGGTCCCAGGGAAACACTGAAGCTTTCTTT. V and J are TRBV4-2 and TRBJ1-1; possibly TRBD1 for D (5 bases). V lost 8 bases, J lost 2 bases, and 18 bases lay in between. The CDR3 spans 15 residues. Germline V gene lookup returns CDR1 LGHNA and CDR2 YNFKEQ.